This TCR beta chain was recorded in a study of blood T cells in healthy people across ages. A second about 6 to 12 cycle PCR used barcoded and J-beta primers. TCRdb analysed the 5' RACE reads with MiXCR anew, one entry per CDR3 protein. This table has some 800,000 distinct CDR3 sequences, roughly 25% appearing once. As for this clonotype: Its antigen is unidentified.

Study results and caveats: Greater diversity and more naive CD4+ cells were seen in long-lived donors than in aged donors.

The sample was also reused in another study, on T cells of mothers and their children.

This TCR derives from a boy aged 5-17 years in good health. The specimen was blood.

CDR3 sequence: CASSGSGSRYTDTQYF. The CDR3 DNA reads as TGTGCCAGCAGCGGTAGCGGGAGTCGGTACACAGATACGCAGTATTTT. The V and J genes are TRBV9 and TRBJ2-3; 9 bases agree with TRBD2. The germline gives CDR1 SGDLS, CDR2 YYNGEE. The CDR3 spans 16 residues. The V gene end was trimmed by 3 bases and the J gene end by 2 bases; junction bases not matched to a gene: 7. The entire variable domain, with the rest obtained from reference TRBV9 and TRBJ2-3, is as follows: DSGVTQTPKHLITATGQRVTLRCSPRSGDLSVYWYQQSLDQGLQFLIQYYNGEERAKGNILERFSAQQFPDLHSELNLSSLELGDSALYFCASSGSGSRYTDTQYFGPGTRLTVL.